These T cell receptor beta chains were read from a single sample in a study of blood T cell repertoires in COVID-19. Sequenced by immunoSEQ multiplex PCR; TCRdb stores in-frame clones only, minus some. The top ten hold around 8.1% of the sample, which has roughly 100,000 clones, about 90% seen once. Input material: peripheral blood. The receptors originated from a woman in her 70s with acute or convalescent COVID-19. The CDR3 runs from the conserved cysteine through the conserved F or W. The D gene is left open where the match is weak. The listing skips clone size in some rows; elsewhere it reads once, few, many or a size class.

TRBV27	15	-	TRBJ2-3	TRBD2	CASSPGTSVPDTQYF	TGTGCCAGCAGTCCCGGGACTAGCGTGCCAGATACGCAGTATTTT
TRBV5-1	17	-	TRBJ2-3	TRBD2	CASSLGLLAGGTDTQYF	TGCGCCAGCAGCTTGGGTCTACTAGCGGGGGGCACAGATACGCAGTATTTT
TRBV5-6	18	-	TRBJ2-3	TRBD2	CASSRPWGLAGAADTQYF	TGTGCCAGCAGCCGCCCGTGGGGACTAGCGGGAGCGGCAGATACGCAGTATTTT
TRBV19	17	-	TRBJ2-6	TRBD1	CASSIGRGRVGANVLTF	TGTGCCAGTAGTATAGGCAGGGGGCGCGTAGGGGCCAACGTCCTGACTTTC
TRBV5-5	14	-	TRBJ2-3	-	CASSVGGRADTQYF	TGTGCCAGCAGCGTAGGGGGAAGGGCAGATACGCAGTATTTT
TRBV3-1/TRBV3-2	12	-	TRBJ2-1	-	CASSQGTTEQFF	TGTGCCAGCAGCCAAGGGACTACAGAGCAGTTCTTC
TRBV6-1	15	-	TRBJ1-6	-	CASSEVTQANSPLHF	TGTGCCAGCAGTGAAGTTACTCAGGCTAATTCACCCCTCCACTTT
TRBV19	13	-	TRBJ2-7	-	CASSIDIGYEQYF	TGTGCCAGTAGCATCGATATCGGCTACGAGCAGTACTTC
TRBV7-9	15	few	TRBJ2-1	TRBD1	CASSLEGGEYNEQFF	TGTGCCAGCAGCTTAGAAGGGGGCGAATACAATGAGCAGTTCTTC
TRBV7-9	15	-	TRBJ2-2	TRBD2	CASSLAIAGPGELFF	TGTGCCAGCAGCTTAGCTATAGCGGGGCCCGGGGAGCTGTTTTTT
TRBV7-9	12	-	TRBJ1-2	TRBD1	CASSRQGYGYTF	TGTGCCAGCAGCAGACAGGGCTACGGCTACACCTTC
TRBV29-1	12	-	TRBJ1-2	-	CSVGRGLYGYTF	TGCAGCGTTGGAAGGGGACTATATGGCTACACCTTC
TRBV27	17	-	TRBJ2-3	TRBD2	CASSFHGTSGTTDTQYF	TGTGCCAGCAGTTTCCACGGGACTAGCGGAACCACAGATACGCAGTATTTT
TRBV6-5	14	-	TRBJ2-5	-	CASRQTQLRSTQYF	TGTGCCAGCAGACAGACGCAACTCAGGTCGACCCAGTACTTC
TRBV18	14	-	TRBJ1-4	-	CASSYGQQNEKLFF	TGTGCCAGCTCATACGGACAGCAAAATGAAAAACTGTTTTTT
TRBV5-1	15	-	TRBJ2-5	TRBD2	CASSLTLAAGETQYF	TGCGCCAGCAGCTTAACCCTAGCGGCGGGAGAGACCCAGTACTTC
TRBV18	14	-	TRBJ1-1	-	CASSPPYPVTEAFF	TGTGCCAGCTCACCACCGTATCCAGTTACTGAAGCTTTCTTT
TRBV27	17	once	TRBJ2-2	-	CASRPLWDMGNTGELFF	TGTGCCAGCAGACCCCTGTGGGACATGGGTAACACCGGGGAGCTGTTTTTT
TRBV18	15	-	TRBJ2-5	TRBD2	CASSPQTGGEETQYF	TGTGCCAGCTCACCACAGACGGGAGGAGAAGAGACCCAGTACTTC
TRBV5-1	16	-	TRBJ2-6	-	CASSLDVRTGANVLTF	TGCGCCAGCAGCTTGGATGTCAGAACTGGGGCCAACGTCCTGACTTTC
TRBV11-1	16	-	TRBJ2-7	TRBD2	CASSPQRGLASLEQYF	TGTGCCAGCAGCCCCCAGCGGGGCCTGGCCTCTCTCGAGCAGTACTTC
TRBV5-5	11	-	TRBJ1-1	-	CASSLELEAFF	TGTGCCAGCAGCCTGGAATTAGAAGCTTTCTTT
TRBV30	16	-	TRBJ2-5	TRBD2	CAWSRGAGGPGETQYF	TGTGCCTGGAGTCGGGGTGCGGGAGGGCCTGGAGAGACCCAGTACTTC
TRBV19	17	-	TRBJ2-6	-	CASSRTSRGAGANVLTF	TGTGCCAGTAGCCGAACCTCCAGGGGGGCTGGGGCCAACGTCCTGACTTTC
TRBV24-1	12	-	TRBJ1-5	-	CATSDLAGLQHF	TGTGCCACCAGTGATTTAGCAGGGCTCCAGCATTTT
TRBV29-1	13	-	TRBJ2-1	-	CSVIADSYNEQFF	TGCAGCGTAATAGCGGACTCCTACAATGAGCAGTTCTTC
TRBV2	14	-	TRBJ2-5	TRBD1	CASNQRTGAETQYF	TGTGCCAGCAACCAAAGGACAGGGGCAGAGACCCAGTACTTC
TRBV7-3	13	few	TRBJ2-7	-	CASSREGGFEQYF	TGTGCCAGCAGCAGGGAAGGAGGTTTCGAGCAGTACTTC
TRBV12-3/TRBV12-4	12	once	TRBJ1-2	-	CASSQGTYGYTF	TGTGCCAGCAGTCAGGGCACCTATGGCTACACCTTC
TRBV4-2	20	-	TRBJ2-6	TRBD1	CASSQRKGGQAISGANVLTF	TGTGCCAGCAGCCAACGAAAGGGGGGACAGGCAATCTCTGGGGCCAACGTCCTGACTTTC
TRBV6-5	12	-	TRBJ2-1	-	CASRREDDEQFF	TGTGCCAGCAGGAGGGAGGACGATGAGCAGTTCTTC
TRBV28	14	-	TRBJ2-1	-	CASSFRGGPDEQFF	TGTGCCAGCAGTTTTCGTGGCGGCCCGGATGAGCAGTTCTTC
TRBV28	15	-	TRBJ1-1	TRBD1	CASITTGTGGREAFF	TGTGCCAGCATCACAACCGGGACAGGGGGCCGGGAAGCTTTCTTT
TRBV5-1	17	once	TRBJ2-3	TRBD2	CASSSRSLAGETDTQYF	TGCGCCAGCAGCTCGAGATCACTAGCGGGAGAAACAGATACGCAGTATTTT
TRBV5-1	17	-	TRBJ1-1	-	CASSLGGLWRGDTEAFF	TGCGCCAGCAGCTTGGGGGGTCTCTGGAGGGGAGACACTGAAGCTTTCTTT
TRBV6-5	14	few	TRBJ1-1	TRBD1	CASRRGQETAEAFF	TGTGCCAGCAGGCGGGGACAGGAGACGGCTGAAGCTTTCTTT
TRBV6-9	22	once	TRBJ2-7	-	CASSYSNVPMAGAHRLFYEQYF	TGTGCCAGCAGTTATTCGAACGTGCCAATGGCGGGCGCCCACCGTTTATTTTACGAGCAGTACTTC
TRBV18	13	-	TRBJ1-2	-	CASSPRGIYGYTF	TGTGCCAGCTCACCACGCGGGATCTATGGCTACACCTTC
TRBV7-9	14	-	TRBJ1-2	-	CASSLTDFGYGYTF	TGTGCCAGCAGCTTGACAGACTTCGGCTATGGCTACACCTTC
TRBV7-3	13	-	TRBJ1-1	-	CASSSQGLAEAFF	TGTGCCAGCAGCTCCCAGGGTTTAGCTGAAGCTTTCTTT
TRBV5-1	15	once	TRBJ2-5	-	CASSLVAGVGETQYF	TGCGCCAGCAGCTTGGTGGCAGGGGTAGGGGAGACCCAGTACTTC
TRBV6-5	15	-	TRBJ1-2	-	CASSYSSRGSSGYTF	TGTGCCAGCAGTTACTCGAGTCGCGGGTCTAGTGGCTACACCTTC
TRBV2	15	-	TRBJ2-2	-	CASSEVRGDTGELFF	TGTGCCAGCAGTGAAGTTCGGGGTGACACCGGGGAGCTGTTTTTT
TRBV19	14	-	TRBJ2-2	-	CAVERQSNTGELFF	TGTGCCGTCGAGAGGCAGTCGAACACCGGGGAGCTGTTTTTT
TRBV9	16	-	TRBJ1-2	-	CASSVESQVRSYGYTF	TGTGCCAGCAGCGTAGAATCTCAGGTTAGATCCTATGGCTACACCTTC
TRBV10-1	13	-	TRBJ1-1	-	CATQRTVNTEAFF	TGCGCCACACAGAGGACAGTCAACACTGAAGCTTTCTTT
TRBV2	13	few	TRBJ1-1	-	CASKAARDTEAFF	TGTGCCAGCAAGGCGGCCCGGGACACTGAAGCTTTCTTT